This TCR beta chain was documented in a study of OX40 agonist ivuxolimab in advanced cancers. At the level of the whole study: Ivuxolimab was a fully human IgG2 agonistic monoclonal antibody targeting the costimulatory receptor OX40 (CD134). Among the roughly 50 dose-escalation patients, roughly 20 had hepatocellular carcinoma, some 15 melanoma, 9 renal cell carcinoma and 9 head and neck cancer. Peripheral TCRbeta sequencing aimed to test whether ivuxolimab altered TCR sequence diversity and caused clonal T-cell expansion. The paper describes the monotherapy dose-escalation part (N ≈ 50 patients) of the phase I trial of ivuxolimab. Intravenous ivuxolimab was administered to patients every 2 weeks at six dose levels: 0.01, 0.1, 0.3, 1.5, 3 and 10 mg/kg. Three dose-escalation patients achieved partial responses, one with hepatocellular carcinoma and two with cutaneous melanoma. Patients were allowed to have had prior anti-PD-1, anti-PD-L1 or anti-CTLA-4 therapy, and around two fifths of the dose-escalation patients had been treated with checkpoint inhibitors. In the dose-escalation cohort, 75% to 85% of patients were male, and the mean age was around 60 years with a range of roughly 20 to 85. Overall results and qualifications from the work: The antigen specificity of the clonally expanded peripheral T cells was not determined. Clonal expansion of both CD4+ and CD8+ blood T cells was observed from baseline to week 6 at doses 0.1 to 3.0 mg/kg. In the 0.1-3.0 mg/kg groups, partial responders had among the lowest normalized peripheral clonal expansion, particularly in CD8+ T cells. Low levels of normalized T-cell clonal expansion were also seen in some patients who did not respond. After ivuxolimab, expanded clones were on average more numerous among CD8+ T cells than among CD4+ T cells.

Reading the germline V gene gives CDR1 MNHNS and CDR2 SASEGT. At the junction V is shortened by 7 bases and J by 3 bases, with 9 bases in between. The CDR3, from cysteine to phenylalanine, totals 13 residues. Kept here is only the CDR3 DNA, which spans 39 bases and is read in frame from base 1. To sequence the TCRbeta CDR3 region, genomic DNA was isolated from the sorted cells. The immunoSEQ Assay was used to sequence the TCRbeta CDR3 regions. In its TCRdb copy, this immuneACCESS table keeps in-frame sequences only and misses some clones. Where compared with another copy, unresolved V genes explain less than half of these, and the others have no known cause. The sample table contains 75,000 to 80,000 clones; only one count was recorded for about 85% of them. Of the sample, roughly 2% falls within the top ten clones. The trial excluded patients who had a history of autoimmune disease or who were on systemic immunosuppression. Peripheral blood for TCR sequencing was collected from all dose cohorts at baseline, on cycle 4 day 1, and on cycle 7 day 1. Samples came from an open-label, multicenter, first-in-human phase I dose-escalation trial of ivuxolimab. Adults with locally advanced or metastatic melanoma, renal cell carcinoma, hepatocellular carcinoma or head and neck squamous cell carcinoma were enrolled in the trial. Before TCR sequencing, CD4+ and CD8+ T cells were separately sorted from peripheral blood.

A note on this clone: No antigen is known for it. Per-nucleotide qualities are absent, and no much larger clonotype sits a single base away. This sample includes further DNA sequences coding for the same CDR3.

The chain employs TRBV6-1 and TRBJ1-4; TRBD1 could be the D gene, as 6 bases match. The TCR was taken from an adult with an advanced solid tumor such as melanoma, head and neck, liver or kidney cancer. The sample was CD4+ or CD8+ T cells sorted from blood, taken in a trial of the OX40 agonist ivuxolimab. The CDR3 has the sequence CASNRAPNEKLFF. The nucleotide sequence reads TGTGCCAGCAACAGGGCCCCTAATGAAAAACTGTTTTTT.